Detailed here is one T cell receptor (beta chain). As yet, its antigen is unknown. This sample stems from a study of T cell responses to AZD1222 COVID-19 vaccine. Study-wide results and caveats: Seropositivity was recorded at baseline in only a handful of AZD1222 recipients. Vaccine-associated CD4 TCRs spanned spike, dominant at 160-218 and 743-854. The donors showed a predominance of white British ancestry and of females, with possible underestimation of clonal diversity. The repertoires were collected only after the peak T cell response.

The method was immunoSEQ multiplex PCR; TCRdb's version includes in-frame clones alone and lacks a portion of them. The sample shows some 150,000 clones, 85% to 90% of them seen only once. The germline V and J ends were trimmed by 1 base and 3 bases, with 10 bases remaining between them. Germline lookup yields CDR1 SGHTA and CDR2 FQGNSA. The CDR3 covers 15 residues. This sequence was found in an adult who received the MenACWY meningococcal vaccine as a control. The chain carries TRBV7-2 and TRBJ1-5; D is unresolved. This specimen was peripheral blood, taken 28 days after the second dose of the MenACWY control vaccine. CDR3 DNA sequence: TGTGCCAGCAGCTTAGATTCCGGCACCAATCAGCCCCAGCATTTT. This encodes CASSLDSGTNQPQHF.